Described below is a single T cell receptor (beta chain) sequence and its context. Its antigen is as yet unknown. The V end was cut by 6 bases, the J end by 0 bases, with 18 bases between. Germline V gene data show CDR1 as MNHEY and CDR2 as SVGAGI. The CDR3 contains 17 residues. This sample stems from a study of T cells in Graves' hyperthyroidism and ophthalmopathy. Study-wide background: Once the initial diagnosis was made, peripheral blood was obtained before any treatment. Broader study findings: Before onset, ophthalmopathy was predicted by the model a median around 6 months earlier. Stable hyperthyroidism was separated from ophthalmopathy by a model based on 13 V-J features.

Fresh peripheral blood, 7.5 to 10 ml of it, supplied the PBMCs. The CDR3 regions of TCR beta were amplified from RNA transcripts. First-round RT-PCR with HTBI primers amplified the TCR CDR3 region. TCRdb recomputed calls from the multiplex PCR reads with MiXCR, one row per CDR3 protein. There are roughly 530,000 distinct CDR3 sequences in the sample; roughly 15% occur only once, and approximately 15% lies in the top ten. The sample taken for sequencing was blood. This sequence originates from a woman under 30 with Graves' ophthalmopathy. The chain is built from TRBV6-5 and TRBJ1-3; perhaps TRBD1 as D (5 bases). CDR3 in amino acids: CASSLLLPRVSGNTIYF. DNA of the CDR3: TGTGCCAGCAGCTTACTTCTACCCAGGGTCTCTGGAAACACCATATATTTT.